This T cell receptor beta chain is drawn from a study of T cells in Graves' hyperthyroidism and ophthalmopathy. Germline values: CDR1 MNHEY, CDR2 SVGAGI. Trimming stripped 4 bases from V and 7 bases from J, with 17 bases between. The CDR3 length is 16 residues. Clinical symptoms, serum thyroxine and TRAb, thyroid ultrasound and orbital computed tomography together formed the diagnostic basis. This clonotype was recorded many times. What was amplified from RNA transcripts were TCR beta CDR3 regions. During a first-round RT-PCR of the TCR CDR3, the HTBI primer set was used. TCRdb used MiXCR to reprocess the multiplex PCR reads, holding one entry per CDR3 protein. This table has roughly 500,000 distinct CDR3 sequences, 40% to 50% appearing once.

Sequenced input: peripheral blood or thyroid tissue (not recorded which). The gene calls are TRBV6-5 and TRBJ1-6; D possibly corresponds to TRBD1 (6 bases). The source of this sequence is an adult woman with Graves' disease, either hyperthyroidism or ophthalmopathy (not recorded which). The DNA for the CDR3 is TGTGCCAGCAGTTTCGGACAGACGGTTCCAAATTCACCCCTCCACTTT. This sequence encodes CASSFGQTVPNSPLHF.